This T cell receptor (beta chain) was found in a study of PD-1 blockade in classical Hodgkin lymphoma. On this clone itself: Antigen: not known. A read error may produce the germline difference seen at one junction end.

Findings and caveats of the study: Complete responders started with a diversity level that resembled newly diagnosed patients at baseline. Patients were excluded if nivolumab began under 1 year after ASCT (the autologous transplant).

Produced via immunoSEQ multiplex PCR; TCRdb's table is partial and in-frame only. The sample includes about 26,000 clones, 82% of them seen just once. This CDR3 is built from 12 residues. Germline V gene lookup returns CDR1 MNHEY and CDR2 SVGAGI. With no exception, relapse followed autologous stem cell transplantation in all patients, and brentuximab vedotin exposure varied. The origin of this receptor is a human donor with classical Hodgkin lymphoma. The V gene is TRBV6-5, the J gene TRBJ2-7, with 10 nucleotides matching TRBD1. The sequencing used peripheral blood mononuclear cells (PBMCs), collected before the second cycle of nivolumab. CDR3 DNA sequence: TGTGCCAGCAGTTCCCCCGGGACAGGGGTTTCATTC. Translation: CASSSPGTGVSF.